This TCR beta chain was found in a study of cytomegalovirus exposure and HLA in healthy donors. As to this clone: Its antigen is currently unknown.

PCR involved 60 Vbeta and 13 Jbeta primers. Libraries were prepared by immunoSEQ multiplex PCR; TCRdb keeps only in-frame clonotypes and omits some of them. The table has over 200,000 clones, about three quarters seen once. Study results and caveats: It was likely that a cluster of highly shared sequence variants was a sequencing artifact. Later findings reportedly placed an Asian-associated ancestry cluster below the roughly 700-donor mean for N-insertions.

Input material: PBMCs. This receptor was obtained from a male donor in good health and CMV-seronegative.

This CDR3 reads CASSSGQGGYEQYF. Written as DNA, the CDR3 is TGTGCCAGCAGCTCCGGACAGGGGGGATACGAGCAGTACTTC. The rearrangement links TRBV9 to TRBJ2-7, with 10 bases lining up with TRBD1. The ends lost 4 bases at V and 4 bases at J; junction bases unmatched: 5. Looked up from germline, CDR1 is SGDLS and CDR2 is YYNGEE. This CDR3 is 14 amino acids long.